The 22 T cell receptor beta chains below come from one sample, sequenced in a study of identical twins. TCRdb re-called the 5' RACE reads with MiXCR, one entry per CDR3 protein. Among 450,000 or so distinct CDR3 sequences listed, 11% to 15% were seen once. The same sample was also used in a study of yellow fever vaccine responses in identical twins.

The source material was CD4+ T cells sorted from blood. The receptors were sampled from a woman between 18 and 30 years old in good health.

This clonotype appeared a few times. The chain joins TRBV15 to TRBJ2-7; D gene uncertain. The V gene lost 1 base and the J gene lost 4 bases, with 8 bases spanning the gap. The CDR3 length is 13 residues. Germline V gene lookup returns CDR1 LNHNV and CDR2 YYDKDF (reference sequence). The CDR3 spells CATSRGVRYEQYF. CDR3 nucleotides: TGTGCCACCAGCAGAGGTGTGCGTTACGAGCAGTACTTC. Variable domain in full (rest from reference TRBV15 and TRBJ2-7): DAMVIQNPRYQVTQFGKPVTLSCSQTLNHNVMYWYQQKSSQAPKLLFHYYDKDFNNEADTPDNFQSRRPNTSFCFLDIRSPGLGDTAMYLCATSRGVRYEQYFGPGTRLTVT.

The chain employs TRBV3-1 and TRBJ2-5; TRBD2 matches at 9 bases. The CDR3 spans 16 residues. Germline CDR1 reads LGHDT; CDR2 reads YNNKEL (reference sequence). J gave up 2 bases and V 0 bases, and 4 bases lay outside the gene matches. CDR3 protein: CASSQETSGLQETQYF. DNA for the CDR3: TGTGCCAGCAGCCAAGAAACTAGCGGGTTACAAGAGACCCAGTACTTC.

J is TRBJ2-2 and V is TRBV10-3, with 10 bases identical to TRBD2. Losses at the gene ends were 4 bases for V and 6 bases for J; bases not matched to a gene: 5. This CDR3 is built from 15 residues. Germline lookup yields CDR1 ENHRY and CDR2 SYGVKD. The CDR3 loop is CAISGGLAASGELFF. CDR3 bases: TGTGCCATCAGTGGAGGACTAGCGGCCTCCGGGGAGCTGTTTTTT.

V and J are TRBV7-9 and TRBJ2-5; D perhaps matches TRBD2 (6 bases). The CDR3 has 16 residues. CDR1 is SEHNR and CDR2 is FQNEAQ in the germline V gene (reference sequence). Trimming left V 3 bases short and J 2 bases short, with 16 bases between. The CDR3, as DNA: TGTGCCAGCAGCTTGACCATAGCGGCACAGCAAGAGACCCAGTACTTC. Translated: CASSLTIAAQQETQYF.

This clonotype has more than one count but fewer than ten. V is TRBV27 and J is TRBJ2-3; D not resolved. The CDR3 extends over 15 amino acids. The V and J ends lost 5 bases and 9 bases respectively, with 21 bases between them. The germline V gene encodes CDR1 MNHEY and CDR2 SMNVEV (reference sequence). The CDR3 region has the DNA TGTGCCAGCAGTCCCCTCCCGGATCGTGGGAAAACGCAGTATTTT. It specifies CASSPLPDRGKTQYF.

V is TRBV28 and J is TRBJ2-7, with 7 nucleotides matching TRBD1. After removal of 7 bases from V and 3 bases from J, the junction contained 12 bases not matched to a gene. This CDR3 has 15 amino acids. Germline V gene sequence: CDR1 MDHEN, CDR2 SYDVKM. CDR3 coding DNA: TGTGCCAGCACCCTGACCTACAGGGGTCACTACGAGCAGTACTTC. This sequence encodes CASTLTYRGHYEQYF.

This clonotype occurred a few times. The V gene is TRBV4-3, the J gene TRBJ2-7, with 7 bases fitting TRBD2. Germline V gene sequence: CDR1 LGHNA, CDR2 YSLEER. This CDR3 is built from 15 residues. The V gene end was trimmed by 3 bases and the J gene end by 4 bases; junction bases not matched to a gene: 9. The CDR3 reads CASSQQLAQGYEQYF. Here the CDR3 DNA reads TGCGCCAGCAGCCAGCAACTAGCGCAAGGATACGAGCAGTACTTC.

The rearrangement links TRBV5-1 to TRBJ2-2; TRBD1 is a possible D gene (6 bases). V dropped 4 bases and J dropped 4 bases, with 14 bases sitting between them. CDR1 is SGHRS, CDR2 YFSETQ, per germline. There are 15 residues in the CDR3. The CDR3, as DNA: TGCGCCAGCAGCCGCGACAGGTCCCGCACCGGGGAGCTGTTTTTT. It yields the protein CASSRDRSRTGELFF.

This clonotype was seen more than once but under ten times. The J gene is TRBJ2-2, the V gene TRBV2; 7 bases fit TRBD2. From germline, CDR1 is SNHLY and CDR2 FYNNEI. V lost 3 bases to trimming and J lost 3 bases; unmatched junction nucleotides: 7. The CDR3 runs 16 residues. The CDR3 here is CASSERPSGYTGELFF. In DNA, the CDR3 is TGTGCCAGCAGTGAGAGGCCTAGCGGCTACACCGGGGAGCTGTTTTTT.

The chain carries TRBV11-2 and TRBJ2-7; D not certain. This CDR3 has 14 residues. The V end lost 2 bases, the J end lost 0 bases, and 8 bases lay between the germline ends. The germline CDR1 and CDR2 sequences are SGHAT and FQNNGV. CDR3: CASSLSTPSYEQYF. The CDR3 nucleotides are TGTGCCAGCAGCTTAAGTACGCCCTCCTACGAGCAGTACTTC.

This chain's CDR3 is CASSQITGGRETQYF. As DNA, the CDR3 is TGTGCCAGCAGCCAAATCACAGGGGGCAGGGAGACCCAGTACTTC. This chain connects TRBV3-1 to TRBJ2-5, with TRBD1 identical over 9 bases. Germline CDR1 is LGHDT and CDR2 is YNNKEL (reference sequence). With 2 bases clipped from V and 5 bases from J, the junction kept 6 bases outside the gene matches. The CDR3 is 15 residues long.

The chain joins TRBV30 to TRBJ2-5; no clear D. The V end lost 0 bases, the J end lost 3 bases, and 5 bases lay between the germline ends. This CDR3 comprises 12 residues. CDR1 is GTSNPN, CDR2 SVGIG, per germline (reference sequence). CDR3 DNA: TGTGCCTGGAGTGTAAGGGAAGAGACCCAGTACTTC. Its translation is CAWSVREETQYF. The complete variable domain, with remaining parts taken from reference TRBV30 and TRBJ2-5, reads SQTIHQWPATLVQPVGSPLSLECTVEGTSNPNLYWYRQAAGRGLQLLFYSVGIGQISSEVPQNLSASRPQDRQFILSSKKLLLSDSGFYLCAWSVREETQYFGPGTRLLVL.

V usage is TRBV5-8 and J usage is TRBJ2-2, with 7 bases aligning to TRBD2. Losses at the gene ends were 0 bases for V and 1 base for J; bases not matched to a gene: 6. This CDR3 contains 17 residues. The germline CDR1 and CDR2 sequences are SGHTS and YDEGEE. The CDR3 DNA is TGTGCCAGCAGCTTGGGATGGGAGCGGGGGAACACCGGGGAGCTGTTTTTT. This gives the protein CASSLGWERGNTGELFF.

The V and J genes are TRBV27 and TRBJ2-7; weak D call: TRBD1 (5 bases). This CDR3 has 16 residues. Germline CDR1 MNHEY, CDR2 SMNVEV (reference sequence). V was trimmed by 6 bases and J by 0 bases, leaving 18 bases between them. The CDR3 loop is CASSRAGIRGSYEQYF. Here the CDR3 DNA reads TGTGCCAGCAGCAGGGCAGGGATTAGGGGCTCCTACGAGCAGTACTTC.

This clonotype occurred a few times. The rearrangement links TRBV7-8 to TRBJ2-1; the D gene is possibly TRBD2 (5 bases). Between the trimmed V and J ends, which lost 5 bases and 4 bases, there was a span of 15 bases. The length of the CDR3 is 15 residues. CDR1 SGHVS and CDR2 FQNEAQ come from the germline V gene. CDR3 bases: TGTGCCAGCAGCATTCGCAGGCTAGCTTACAATGAGCAGTTCTTC. It encodes CASSIRRLAYNEQFF.

The CDR3 DNA sequence: TGTGCCAGCACTTCAACAGGGGTGAACACTGAAGCTTTCTTT. Amino acid sequence: CASTSTGVNTEAFF. The chain couples TRBV12-3 or TRBV12-4 to TRBJ1-1; the match to TRBD1 covers 7 bases. Germline trimming cut 7 bases from V and 0 bases from J; bases unmatched to any gene: 5. This CDR3 has 14 amino acids.

This CDR3 is CASSLAADRAYEQYF. CDR3 coding DNA: TGTGCCAGCAGCTTAGCGGCAGACAGAGCCTACGAGCAGTACTTC. This rearrangement joins TRBV7-6 to TRBJ2-7, with a weak D call TRBD1 (5 bases). The CDR3 runs to 15 residues. Germline loops: CDR1 SGHVS, CDR2 FNYEAQ. The ends were cut back, 0 bases at V and 2 bases at J, with 11 bases in the middle.

The table lists this clonotype with many counts. V is TRBV10-3 and J is TRBJ2-5, with D perhaps TRBD2 (6 bases). CDR1 is ENHRY and CDR2 is SYGVKD in the germline V gene. V was pared by 6 bases and J by 1 base, with 15 bases between. This CDR3 has 15 residues. CDR3 protein: CAIRGGDLGQETQYF. The CDR3 DNA follows: TGTGCCATCAGAGGAGGGGATTTGGGCCAAGAGACCCAGTACTTC.

This clonotype was detected only a few times. The chain joins TRBV10-3 to TRBJ2-5; D might be TRBD2 (5 bases). Germline CDR1 is ENHRY and CDR2 is SYGVKD. V lost 2 bases to trimming and J lost 4 bases, with 11 bases between them. This CDR3 spans 14 amino acids. The CDR3 nucleotides are TGTGCCATCAGTGAGAACTCACGGGGAGAGACCCAGTACTTC. Translation: CAISENSRGETQYF.

The rearrangement uses TRBV9 and TRBJ2-3; D unclear. This CDR3 is built from 15 residues. V lost 0 bases and J 0 bases, leaving 8 bases between the germline ends. Germline V gives CDR1 SGDLS, CDR2 YYNGEE. This CDR3 is CASSVAGLSTDTQYF. The CDR3 bases are TGTGCCAGCAGCGTAGCGGGCCTTAGCACAGATACGCAGTATTTT. The full variable domain, its missing parts supplied by reference TRBV9 and TRBJ2-3, is DSGVTQTPKHLITATGQRVTLRCSPRSGDLSVYWYQQSLDQGLQFLIQYYNGEERAKGNILERFSAQQFPDLHSELNLSSLELGDSALYFCASSVAGLSTDTQYFGPGTRLTVL.

This chain joins TRBV6-2 or TRBV6-3 and TRBJ2-6, with D uncertain. The CDR3 runs 14 residues. Germline assignment: CDR1 MNHEY and CDR2 SVGEGT. The germline V and J ends were trimmed by 7 bases and 0 bases, with 7 bases remaining between them. The CDR3 DNA reads as TGTGCCAGCATTAACCCCTCTGGGGCCAACGTCCTGACTTTC. Encoded protein: CASINPSGANVLTF.

The rearrangement uses TRBV27 and TRBJ2-6; D gene unclear. CDR1 is MNHEY, CDR2 SMNVEV, per germline (reference sequence). This CDR3 spans 15 amino acids. Trimming took off 2 bases at V and 4 bases at J, with 9 bases between the two ends. In nucleotides, the CDR3 is TGTGCCAGCAGTTTAGAAGGGATCGGGGCCAACGTCCTGACTTTC. Translation gives CASSLEGIGANVLTF.